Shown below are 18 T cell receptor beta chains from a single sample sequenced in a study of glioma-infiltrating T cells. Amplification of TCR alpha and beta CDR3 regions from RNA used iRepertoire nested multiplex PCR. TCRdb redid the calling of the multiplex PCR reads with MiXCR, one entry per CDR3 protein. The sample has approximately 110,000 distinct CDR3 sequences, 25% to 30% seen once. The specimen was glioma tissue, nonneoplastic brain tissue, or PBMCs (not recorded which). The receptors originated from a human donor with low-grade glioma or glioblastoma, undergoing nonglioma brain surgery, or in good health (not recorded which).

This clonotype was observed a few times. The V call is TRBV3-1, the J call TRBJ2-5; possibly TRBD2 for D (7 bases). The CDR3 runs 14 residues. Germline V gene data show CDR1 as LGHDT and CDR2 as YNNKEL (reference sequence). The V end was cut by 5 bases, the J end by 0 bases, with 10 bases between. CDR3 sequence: CASSGRGHQETQYF. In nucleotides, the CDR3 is TGTGCCAGCAGCGGGCGGGGGCACCAAGAGACCCAGTACTTC.

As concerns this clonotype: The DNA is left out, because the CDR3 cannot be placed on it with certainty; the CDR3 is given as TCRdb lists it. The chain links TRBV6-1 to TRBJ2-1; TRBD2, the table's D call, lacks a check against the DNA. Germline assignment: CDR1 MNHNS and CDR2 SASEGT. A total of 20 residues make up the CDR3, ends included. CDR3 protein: CASSFYICRGRASGNNEQFF.

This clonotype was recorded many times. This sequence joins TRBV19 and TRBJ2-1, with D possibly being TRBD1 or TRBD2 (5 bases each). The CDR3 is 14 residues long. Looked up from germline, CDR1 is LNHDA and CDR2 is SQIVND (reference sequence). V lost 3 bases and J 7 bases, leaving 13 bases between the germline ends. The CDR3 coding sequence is TGTGCCAGTAGTATTGGAGCAGGGACGAATGAGCAGTTCTTC. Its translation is CASSIGAGTNEQFF.

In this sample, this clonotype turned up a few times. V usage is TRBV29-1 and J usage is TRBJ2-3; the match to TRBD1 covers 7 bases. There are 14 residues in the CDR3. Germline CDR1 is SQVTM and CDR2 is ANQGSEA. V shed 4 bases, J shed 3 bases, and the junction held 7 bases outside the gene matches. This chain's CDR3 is CSVGRTGATDTQYF. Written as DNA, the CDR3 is TGCAGCGTTGGGCGCACAGGGGCAACAGATACGCAGTATTTT.

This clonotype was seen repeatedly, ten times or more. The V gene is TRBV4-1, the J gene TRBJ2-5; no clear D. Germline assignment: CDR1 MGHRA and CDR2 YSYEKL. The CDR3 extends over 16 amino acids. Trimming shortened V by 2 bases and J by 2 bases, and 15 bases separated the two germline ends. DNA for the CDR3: TGCGCCAGCAGCCAACCCGATGACGGAGTTCAAGAGACCCAGTACTTC. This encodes CASSQPDDGVQETQYF.

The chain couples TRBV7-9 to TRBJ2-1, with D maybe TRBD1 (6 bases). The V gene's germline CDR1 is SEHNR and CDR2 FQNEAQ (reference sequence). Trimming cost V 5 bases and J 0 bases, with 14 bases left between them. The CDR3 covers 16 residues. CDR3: CASSKADRNSYNEQFF. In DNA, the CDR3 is TGTGCCAGCAGCAAAGCTGACAGGAACTCCTACAATGAGCAGTTCTTC.

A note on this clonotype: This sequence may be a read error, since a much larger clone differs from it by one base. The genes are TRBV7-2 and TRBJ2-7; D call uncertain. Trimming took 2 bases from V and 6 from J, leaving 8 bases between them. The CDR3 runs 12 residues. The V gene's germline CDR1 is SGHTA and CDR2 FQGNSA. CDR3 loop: CASSLLVREQYF. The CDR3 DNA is TGTGCCAGCAGCTTACTGGTGCGCGAGCAGTACTTC.

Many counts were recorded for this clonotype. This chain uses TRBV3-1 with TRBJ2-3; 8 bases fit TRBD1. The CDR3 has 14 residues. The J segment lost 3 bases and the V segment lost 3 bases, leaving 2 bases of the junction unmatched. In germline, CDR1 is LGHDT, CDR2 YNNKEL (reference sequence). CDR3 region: CASSHRDRTDTQYF. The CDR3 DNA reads TGTGCCAGCAGCCACCGGGACAGGACAGATACGCAGTATTTT.

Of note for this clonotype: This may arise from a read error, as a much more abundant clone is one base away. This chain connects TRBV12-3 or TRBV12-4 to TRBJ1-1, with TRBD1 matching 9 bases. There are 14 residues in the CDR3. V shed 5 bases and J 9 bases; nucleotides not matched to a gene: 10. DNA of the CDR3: TGTGCCAGCAGTCTAGGGACAGGGTATGCTAAAGCTTTCTTT. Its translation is CASSLGTGYAKAFF.

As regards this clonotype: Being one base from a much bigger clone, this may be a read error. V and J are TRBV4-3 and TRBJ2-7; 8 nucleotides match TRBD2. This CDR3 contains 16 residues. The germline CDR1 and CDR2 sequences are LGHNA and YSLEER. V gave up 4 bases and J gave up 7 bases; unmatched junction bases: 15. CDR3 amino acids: CASSRVAGRRGNEQYF. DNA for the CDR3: TGCGCCAGCAGCCGAGTAGCGGGAAGGCGAGGGAATGAGCAGTACTTC.

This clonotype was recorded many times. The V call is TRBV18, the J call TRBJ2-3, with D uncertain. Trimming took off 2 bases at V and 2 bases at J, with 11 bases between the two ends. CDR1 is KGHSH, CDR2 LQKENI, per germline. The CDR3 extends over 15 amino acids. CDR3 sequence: CASSPSIRPTDTQYF. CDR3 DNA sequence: TGTGCCAGCTCACCATCTATCCGGCCCACAGATACGCAGTATTTT.

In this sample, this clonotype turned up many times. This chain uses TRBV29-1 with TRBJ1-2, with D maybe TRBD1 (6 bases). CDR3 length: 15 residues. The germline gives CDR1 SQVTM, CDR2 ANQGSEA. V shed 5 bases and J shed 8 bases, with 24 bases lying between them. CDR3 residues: CSVPPLLQGPGGYTF. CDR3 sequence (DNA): TGCAGCGTTCCACCCCTTTTACAGGGTCCGGGGGGCTACACCTTC.

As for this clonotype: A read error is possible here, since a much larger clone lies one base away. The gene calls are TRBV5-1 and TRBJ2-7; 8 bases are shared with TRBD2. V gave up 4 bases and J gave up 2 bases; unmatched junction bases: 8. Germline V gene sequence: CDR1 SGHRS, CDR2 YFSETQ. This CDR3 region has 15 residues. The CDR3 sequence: CASSMVSGGTYEQYF. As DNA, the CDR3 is TGCGCCAGCAGCATGGTAAGCGGGGGAACCTACGAGCAGTACTTC.

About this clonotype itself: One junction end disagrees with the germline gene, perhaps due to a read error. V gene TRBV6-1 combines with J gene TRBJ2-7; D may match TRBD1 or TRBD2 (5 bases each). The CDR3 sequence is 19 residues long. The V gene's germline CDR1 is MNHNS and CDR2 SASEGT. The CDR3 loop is CSSTSTRGNRGQVSYEQYF. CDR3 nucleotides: TGTTCCAGCACCTCAACCCGGGGCAATCGGGGCCAGGTCTCCTACGAGCAGTACTTC.

DNA for the CDR3: TGCAGTGCTGGACCGGATGACGCCAAATATTTT. Protein: CSAGPDDAKYF. This rearrangement joins TRBV20-1 to TRBJ1-3; no reliable D call. V lost 5 bases and J lost 15, with 17 bases in between. There are 11 residues in the CDR3. Germline V gene data show CDR1 as DFQATT and CDR2 as SNEGSKA (reference sequence).

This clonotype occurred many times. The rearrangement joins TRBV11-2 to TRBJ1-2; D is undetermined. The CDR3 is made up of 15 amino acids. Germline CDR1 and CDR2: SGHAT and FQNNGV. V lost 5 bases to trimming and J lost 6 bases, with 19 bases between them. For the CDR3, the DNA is TGTGCCAGCAGCCTTTGGGCAGGAGAAGTGGATGGCTACACCTTC. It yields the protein CASSLWAGEVDGYTF.

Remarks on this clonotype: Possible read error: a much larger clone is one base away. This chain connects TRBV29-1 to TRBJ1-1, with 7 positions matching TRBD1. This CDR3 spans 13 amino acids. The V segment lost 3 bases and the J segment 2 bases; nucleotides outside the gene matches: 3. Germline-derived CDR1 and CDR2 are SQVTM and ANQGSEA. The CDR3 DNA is TGCAGCGTTGAGACAGGGTTCAACACTGAAGCTTTCTTT. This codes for CSVETGFNTEAFF.

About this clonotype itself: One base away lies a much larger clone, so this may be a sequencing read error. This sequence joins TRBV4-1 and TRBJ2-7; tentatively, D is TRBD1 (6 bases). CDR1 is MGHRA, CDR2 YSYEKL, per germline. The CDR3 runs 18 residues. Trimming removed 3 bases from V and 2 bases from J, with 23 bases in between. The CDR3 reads CASSHRYADRWITYEQYF. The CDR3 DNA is TGCGCCAGCAGCCACCGGTACGCAGACAGGTGGATAACCTACGAGCAGTACTTC.